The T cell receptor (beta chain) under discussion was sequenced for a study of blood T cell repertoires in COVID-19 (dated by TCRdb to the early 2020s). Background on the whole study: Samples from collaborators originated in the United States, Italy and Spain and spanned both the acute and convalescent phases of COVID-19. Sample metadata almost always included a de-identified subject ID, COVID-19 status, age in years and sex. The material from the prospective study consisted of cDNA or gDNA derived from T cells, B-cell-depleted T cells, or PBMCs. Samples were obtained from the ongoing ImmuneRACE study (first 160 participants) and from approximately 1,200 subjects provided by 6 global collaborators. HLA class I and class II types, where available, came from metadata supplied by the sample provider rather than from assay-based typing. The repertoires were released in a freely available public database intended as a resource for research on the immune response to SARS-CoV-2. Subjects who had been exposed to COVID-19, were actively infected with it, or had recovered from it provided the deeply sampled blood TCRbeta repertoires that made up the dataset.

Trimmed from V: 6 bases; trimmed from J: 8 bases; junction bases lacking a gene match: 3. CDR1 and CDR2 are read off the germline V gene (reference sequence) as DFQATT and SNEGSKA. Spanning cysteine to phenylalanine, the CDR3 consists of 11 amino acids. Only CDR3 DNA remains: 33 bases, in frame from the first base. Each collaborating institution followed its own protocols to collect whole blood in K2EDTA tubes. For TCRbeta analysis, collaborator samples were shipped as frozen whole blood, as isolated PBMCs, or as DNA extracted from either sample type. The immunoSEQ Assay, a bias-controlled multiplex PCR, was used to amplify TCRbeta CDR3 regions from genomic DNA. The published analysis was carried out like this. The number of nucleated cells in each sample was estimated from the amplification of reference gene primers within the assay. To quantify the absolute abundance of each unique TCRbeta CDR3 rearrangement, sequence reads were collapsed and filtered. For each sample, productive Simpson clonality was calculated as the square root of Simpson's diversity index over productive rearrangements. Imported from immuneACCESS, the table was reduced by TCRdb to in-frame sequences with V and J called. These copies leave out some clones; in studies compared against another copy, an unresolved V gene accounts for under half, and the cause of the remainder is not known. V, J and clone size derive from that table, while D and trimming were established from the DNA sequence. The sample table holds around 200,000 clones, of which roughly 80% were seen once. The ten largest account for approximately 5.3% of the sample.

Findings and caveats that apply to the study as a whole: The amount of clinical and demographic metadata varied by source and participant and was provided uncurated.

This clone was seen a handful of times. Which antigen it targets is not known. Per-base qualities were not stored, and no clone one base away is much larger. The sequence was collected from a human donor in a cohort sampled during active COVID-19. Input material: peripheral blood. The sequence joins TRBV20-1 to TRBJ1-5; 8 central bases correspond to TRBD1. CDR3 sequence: CSAQTGEPQHF. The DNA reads TGCAGTGCGCAGACAGGGGAGCCCCAGCATTTT.